A selection of T cell receptor beta chains follows, all from one sample in a study of blood T cell repertoires in COVID-19. Clones were sequenced by immunoSEQ multiplex PCR, and TCRdb holds only the in-frame ones, with some missing. In the table there are about 290,000 clones, 75% to 90% of which are singletons. Sequencing was done on a sample of peripheral blood. The source of these receptors is a woman aged 25 to 45 with active or convalescent COVID-19. Both conserved end residues are part of each CDR3. D genes are given only for firm matches.

cdr3_length d_call j_call v_call cdr3_aa cdr3_nt
16 TRBD1 TRBJ1-1 TRBV5-1 CASSPSSTGGRTEAFF TGCGCCAGCAGCCCCTCCTCGACAGGGGGCCGGACTGAAGCTTTCTTT
21 TRBD1 TRBJ2-7 TRBV12-5 CASGRDLPGQGASALSYEQYF TGTGCTAGTGGCCGCGATCTCCCGGGACAGGGGGCTTCGGCGCTCTCCTACGAGCAGTACTTC
12 TRBD1 TRBJ2-5 TRBV29-1 CSVRQGVATQYF TGCAGCGTCAGACAGGGAGTTGCGACCCAGTACTTC
14 . TRBJ2-4 TRBV6-5 CASSASGTGDIQYF TGTGCCAGCAGCGCTAGCGGGACAGGCGACATTCAGTACTTC
13 . TRBJ1-1 TRBV12-5 CASGPGGGVEAFF TGTGCTAGTGGGCCCGGCGGGGGGGTTGAAGCTTTCTTT
13 . TRBJ2-1 TRBV30 CAWTFTRTGEQFF TGTGCCTGGACATTCACAAGGACTGGTGAGCAGTTCTTC
16 . TRBJ1-6 TRBV27 CASSRSVAGVGSPLHF TGTGCCAGCAGCCGGAGTGTGGCAGGGGTAGGTTCACCCCTCCACTTT
15 . TRBJ1-3 TRBV30 CAWSVRSSSGNTIYF TGTGCCTGGAGTGTACGGAGCAGCTCTGGAAACACCATATATTTT
13 . TRBJ2-3 TRBV6-5 CASRQASTDTQYF TGTGCCAGTCGACAGGCCAGCACAGATACGCAGTATTTT
13 TRBD1 TRBJ2-7 TRBV12-3/TRBV12-4 CASSRQGGREQYF TGTGCCAGCAGTCGACAGGGGGGGAGGGAGCAGTACTTC
14 TRBD2 TRBJ2-7 TRBV6-2/TRBV6-3 CASSGTGGRYEQYF TGTGCCAGCAGTGGGACGGGGGGTCGCTACGAGCAGTACTTC